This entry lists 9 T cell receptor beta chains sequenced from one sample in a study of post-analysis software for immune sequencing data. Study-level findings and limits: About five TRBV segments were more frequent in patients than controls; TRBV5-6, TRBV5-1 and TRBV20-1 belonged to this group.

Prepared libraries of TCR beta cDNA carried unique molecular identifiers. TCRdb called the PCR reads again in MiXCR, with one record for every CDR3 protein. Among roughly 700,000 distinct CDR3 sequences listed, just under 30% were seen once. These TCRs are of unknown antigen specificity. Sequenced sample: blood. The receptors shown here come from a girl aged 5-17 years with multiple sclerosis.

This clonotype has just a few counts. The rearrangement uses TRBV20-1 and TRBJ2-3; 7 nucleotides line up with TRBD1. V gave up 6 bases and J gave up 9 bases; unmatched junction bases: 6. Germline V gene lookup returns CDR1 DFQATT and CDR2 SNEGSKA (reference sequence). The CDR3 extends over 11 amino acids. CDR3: CSAPKTGTQYF. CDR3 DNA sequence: TGCAGTGCCCCTAAGACAGGGACGCAGTATTTT.

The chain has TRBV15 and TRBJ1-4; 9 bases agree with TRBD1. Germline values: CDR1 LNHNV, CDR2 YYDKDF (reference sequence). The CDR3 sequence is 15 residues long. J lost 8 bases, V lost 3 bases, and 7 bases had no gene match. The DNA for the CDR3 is TGTGCCACCAGCAGCCCTGGGACAGGGCAGGAAAAACTGTTTTTT. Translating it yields CATSSPGTGQEKLFF.

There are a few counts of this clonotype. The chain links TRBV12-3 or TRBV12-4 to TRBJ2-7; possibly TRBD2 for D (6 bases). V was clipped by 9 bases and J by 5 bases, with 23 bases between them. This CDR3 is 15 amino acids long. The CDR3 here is CARDPWAPGGDEQYF. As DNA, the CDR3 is TGTGCCAGGGACCCTTGGGCGCCCGGGGGTGACGAGCAGTACTTC.

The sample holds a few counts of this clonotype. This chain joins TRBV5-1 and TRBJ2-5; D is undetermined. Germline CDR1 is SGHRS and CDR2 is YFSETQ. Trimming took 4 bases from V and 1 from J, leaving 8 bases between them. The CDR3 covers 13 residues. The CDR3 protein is CASSGPSQETQYF. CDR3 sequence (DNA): TGCGCCAGCAGCGGGCCCAGCCAAGAGACCCAGTACTTC.

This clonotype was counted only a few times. CDR3 nucleotides: TGTGCCAGCAGCGTAGGGATCGGACGGGGCAGCACAGATACGCAGTATTTT. It codes for CASSVGIGRGSTDTQYF. This chain connects TRBV9 to TRBJ2-3; D tentatively reads TRBD1 or TRBD2 (5 bases each). CDR1 SGDLS and CDR2 YYNGEE come from the germline V gene. V was pared by 0 bases and J by 0 bases, with 14 bases between. The CDR3 sequence is 17 residues long.

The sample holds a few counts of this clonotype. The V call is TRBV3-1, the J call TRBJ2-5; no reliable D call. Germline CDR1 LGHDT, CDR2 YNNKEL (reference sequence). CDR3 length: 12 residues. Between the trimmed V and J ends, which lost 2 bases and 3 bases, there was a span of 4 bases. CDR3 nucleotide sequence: TGTGCCAGCAGCCAACCGGAAGAGACCCAGTACTTC. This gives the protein CASSQPEETQYF.

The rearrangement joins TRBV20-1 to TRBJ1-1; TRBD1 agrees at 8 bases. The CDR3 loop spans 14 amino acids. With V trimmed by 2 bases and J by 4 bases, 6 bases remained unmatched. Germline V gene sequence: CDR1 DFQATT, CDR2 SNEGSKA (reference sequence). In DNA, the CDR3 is TGCAGTGCTAGATCTGACAGGGGCGTCACTGAAGCTTTCTTT. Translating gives CSARSDRGVTEAFF.

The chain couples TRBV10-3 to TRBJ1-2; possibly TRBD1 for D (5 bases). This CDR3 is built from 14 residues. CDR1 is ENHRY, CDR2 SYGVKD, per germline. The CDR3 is CAIGGQGPRSGYTF. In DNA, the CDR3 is TGTGCGATCGGGGGTCAGGGCCCTCGTAGTGGCTACACCTTC.

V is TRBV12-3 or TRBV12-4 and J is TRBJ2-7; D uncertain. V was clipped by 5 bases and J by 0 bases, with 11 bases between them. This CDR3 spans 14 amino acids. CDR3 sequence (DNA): TGTGCCAGCAGTCCAGGAATAATCTCCTACGAGCAGTACTTC. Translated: CASSPGIISYEQYF.